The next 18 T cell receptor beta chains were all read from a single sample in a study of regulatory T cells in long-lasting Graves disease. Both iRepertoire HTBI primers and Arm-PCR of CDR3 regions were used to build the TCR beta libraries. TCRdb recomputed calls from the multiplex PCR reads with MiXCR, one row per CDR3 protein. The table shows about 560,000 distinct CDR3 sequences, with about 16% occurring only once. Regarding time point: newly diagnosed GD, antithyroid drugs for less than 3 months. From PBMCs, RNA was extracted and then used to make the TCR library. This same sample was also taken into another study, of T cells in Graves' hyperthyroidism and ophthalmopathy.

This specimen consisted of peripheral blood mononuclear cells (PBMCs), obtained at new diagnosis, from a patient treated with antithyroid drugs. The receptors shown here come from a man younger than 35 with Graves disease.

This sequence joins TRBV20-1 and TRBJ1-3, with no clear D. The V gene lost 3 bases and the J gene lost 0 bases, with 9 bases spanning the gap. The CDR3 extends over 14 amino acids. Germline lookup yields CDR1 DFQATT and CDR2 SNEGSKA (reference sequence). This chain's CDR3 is CSARSQNSGNTIYF. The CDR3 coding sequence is TGCAGTGCTAGGAGTCAGAACTCTGGAAACACCATATATTTT.

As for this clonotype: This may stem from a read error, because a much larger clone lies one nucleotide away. CDR3 sequence: CAGSPTSEADTQYF. The CDR3 nucleotides read TGTGCCGGCAGCCCGACTAGCGAAGCAGATACGCAGTATTTT. V and J are TRBV7-2 and TRBJ2-3, with 8 bases aligning to TRBD2. Germline lookup yields CDR1 SGHTA and CDR2 FQGNSA. CDR3 length equals 14 residues.

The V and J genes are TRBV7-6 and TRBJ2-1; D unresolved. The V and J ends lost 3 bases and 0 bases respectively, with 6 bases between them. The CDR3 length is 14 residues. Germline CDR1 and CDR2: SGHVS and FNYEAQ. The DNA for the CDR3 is TGTGCCAGCAGCTTCACAAGCTCCTACAATGAGCAGTTCTTC. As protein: CASSFTSSYNEQFF.

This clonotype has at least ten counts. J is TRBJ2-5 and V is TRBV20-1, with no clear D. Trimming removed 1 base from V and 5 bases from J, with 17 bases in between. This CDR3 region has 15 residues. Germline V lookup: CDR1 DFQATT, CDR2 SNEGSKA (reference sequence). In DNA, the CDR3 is TGCAGTGCTAGAGCGCCCCAGGCTGACGGGGAGACCCAGTACTTC. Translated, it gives CSARAPQADGETQYF.

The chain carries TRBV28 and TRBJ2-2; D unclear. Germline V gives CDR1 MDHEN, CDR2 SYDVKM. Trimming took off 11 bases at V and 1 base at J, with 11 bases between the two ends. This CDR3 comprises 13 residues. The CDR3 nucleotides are TGTGCCGGGTTCTCGGGGAACACCGGGGAGCTGTTTTTT. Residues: CAGFSGNTGELFF.

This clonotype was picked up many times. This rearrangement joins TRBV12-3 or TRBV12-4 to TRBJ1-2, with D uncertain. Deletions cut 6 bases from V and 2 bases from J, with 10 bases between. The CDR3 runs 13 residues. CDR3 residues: CASRAAGNYGYTF. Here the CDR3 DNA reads TGTGCCAGCAGGGCGGCAGGAAACTATGGCTACACCTTC.

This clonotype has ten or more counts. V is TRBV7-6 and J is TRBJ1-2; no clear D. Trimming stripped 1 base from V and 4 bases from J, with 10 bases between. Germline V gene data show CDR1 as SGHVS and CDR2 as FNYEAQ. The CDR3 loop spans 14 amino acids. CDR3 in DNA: TGTGCCAGCAGCTTAGGGTCAGGACCCTATGGCTACACCTTC. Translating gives CASSLGSGPYGYTF. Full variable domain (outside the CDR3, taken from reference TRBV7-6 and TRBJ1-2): GAGVSQSPRYKVTKRGQDVALRCDPISGHVSLYWYRQALGQGPEFLTYFNYEAQQDKSGLPNDRFSAERPEGSISTLTIQRTEQRDSAMYRCASSLGSGPYGYTFGSGTRLTVV.

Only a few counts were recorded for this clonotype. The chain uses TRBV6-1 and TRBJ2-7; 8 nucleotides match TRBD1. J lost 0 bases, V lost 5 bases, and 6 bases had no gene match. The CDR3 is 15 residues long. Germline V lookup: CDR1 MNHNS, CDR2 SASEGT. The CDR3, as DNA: TGTGCCAGCAGTCCCCTGACAGGGGTCTCCTACGAGCAGTACTTC. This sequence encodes CASSPLTGVSYEQYF.

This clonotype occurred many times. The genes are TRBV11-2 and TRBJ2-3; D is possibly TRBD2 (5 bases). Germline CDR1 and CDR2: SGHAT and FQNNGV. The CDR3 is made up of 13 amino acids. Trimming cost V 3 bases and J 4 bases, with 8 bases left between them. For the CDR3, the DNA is TGTGCCAGCAGCTTGACTACCTCAGATACGCAGTATTTT. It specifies CASSLTTSDTQYF.

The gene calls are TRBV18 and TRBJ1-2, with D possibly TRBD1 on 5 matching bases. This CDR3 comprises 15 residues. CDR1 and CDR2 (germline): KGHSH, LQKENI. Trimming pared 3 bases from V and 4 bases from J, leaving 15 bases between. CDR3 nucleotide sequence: TGTGCCAGCTCACCTTCCGGGACGTCTTCCTATGGCTACACCTTC. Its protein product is CASSPSGTSSYGYTF.

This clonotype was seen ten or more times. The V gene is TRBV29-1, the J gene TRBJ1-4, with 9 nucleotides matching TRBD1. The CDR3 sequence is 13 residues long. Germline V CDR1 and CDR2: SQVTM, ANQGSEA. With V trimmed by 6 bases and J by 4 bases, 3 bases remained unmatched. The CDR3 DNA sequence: TGCAGCGTCGGGACAGGGTATAATGAAAAACTGTTTTTT. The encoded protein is CSVGTGYNEKLFF. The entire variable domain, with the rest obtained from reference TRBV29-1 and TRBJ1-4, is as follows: SAVISQKPSRDICQRGTSLTIQCQVDSQVTMMFWYRQQPGQSLTLIATANQGSEATYESGFVIDKFPISRPNLTFSTLTVSNMSPEDSSIYLCSVGTGYNEKLFFGSGTQLSVL.

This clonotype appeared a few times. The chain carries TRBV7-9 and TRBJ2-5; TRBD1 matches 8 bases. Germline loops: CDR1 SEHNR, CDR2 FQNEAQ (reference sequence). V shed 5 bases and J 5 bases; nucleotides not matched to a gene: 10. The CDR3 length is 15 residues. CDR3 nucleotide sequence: TGTGCCAGCAGCGCGCGGACAGGGTTTAGGGAGACCCAGTACTTC. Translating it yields CASSARTGFRETQYF.

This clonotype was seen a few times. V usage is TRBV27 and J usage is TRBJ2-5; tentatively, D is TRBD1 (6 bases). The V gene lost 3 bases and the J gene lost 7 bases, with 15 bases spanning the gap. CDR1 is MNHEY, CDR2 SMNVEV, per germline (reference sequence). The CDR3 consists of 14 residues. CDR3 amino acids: CASSLGAGYTTQYF. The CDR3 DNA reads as TGTGCCAGCAGTTTGGGGGCAGGGTATACGACCCAGTACTTC.

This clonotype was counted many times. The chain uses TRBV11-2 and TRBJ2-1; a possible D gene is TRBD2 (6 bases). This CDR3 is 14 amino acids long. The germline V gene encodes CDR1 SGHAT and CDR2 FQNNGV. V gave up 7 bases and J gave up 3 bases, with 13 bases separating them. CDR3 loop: CASNRLGDYNEQFF. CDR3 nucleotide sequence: TGTGCCAGCAACCGACTAGGGGACTACAATGAGCAGTTCTTC.

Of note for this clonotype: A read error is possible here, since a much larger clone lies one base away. The CDR3 DNA sequence: TGTGCCAGCTCCCACCAGGGACGTAGCGAAAAACTGTTTTTT. This sequence encodes CASSHQGRSEKLFF. V gene TRBV28 combines with J gene TRBJ1-4; D is perhaps TRBD1 (5 bases). Trimming stripped 8 bases from V and 8 bases from J, with 18 bases between. The CDR3 is 14 amino acids. Germline loops: CDR1 MDHEN, CDR2 SYDVKM.

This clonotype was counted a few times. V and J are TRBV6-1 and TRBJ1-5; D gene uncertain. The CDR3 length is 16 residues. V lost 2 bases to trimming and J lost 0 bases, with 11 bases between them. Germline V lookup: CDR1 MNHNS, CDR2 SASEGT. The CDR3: CASSESLHYSNQPQHF. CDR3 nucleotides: TGTGCCAGCAGTGAAAGTTTGCACTATAGCAATCAGCCCCAGCATTTT.

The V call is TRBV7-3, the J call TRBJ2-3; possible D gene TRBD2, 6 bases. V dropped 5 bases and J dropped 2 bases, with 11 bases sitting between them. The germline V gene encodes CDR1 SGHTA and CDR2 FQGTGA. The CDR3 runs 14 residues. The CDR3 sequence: CASSPSVYTDTQYF. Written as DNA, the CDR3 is TGTGCCAGCAGCCCTAGCGTTTACACAGATACGCAGTATTTT.

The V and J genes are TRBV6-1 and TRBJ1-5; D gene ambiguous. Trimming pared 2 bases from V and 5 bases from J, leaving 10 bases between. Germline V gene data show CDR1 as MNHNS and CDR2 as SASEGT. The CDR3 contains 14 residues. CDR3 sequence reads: CASSESRADQPQHF. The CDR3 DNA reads TGTGCCAGCAGTGAAAGCCGGGCTGATCAGCCCCAGCATTTT.